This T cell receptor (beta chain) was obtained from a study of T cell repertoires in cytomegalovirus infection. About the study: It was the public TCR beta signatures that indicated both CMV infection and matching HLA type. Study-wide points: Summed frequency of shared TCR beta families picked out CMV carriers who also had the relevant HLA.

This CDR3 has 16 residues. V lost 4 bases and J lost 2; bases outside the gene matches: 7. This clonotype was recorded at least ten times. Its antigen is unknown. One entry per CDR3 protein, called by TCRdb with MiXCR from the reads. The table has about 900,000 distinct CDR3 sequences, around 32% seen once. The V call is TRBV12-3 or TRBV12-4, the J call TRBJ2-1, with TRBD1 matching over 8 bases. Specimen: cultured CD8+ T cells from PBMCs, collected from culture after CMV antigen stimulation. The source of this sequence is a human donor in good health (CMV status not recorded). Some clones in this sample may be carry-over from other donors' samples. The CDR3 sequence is CASSSGTGVAYNEQFF. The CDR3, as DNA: TGTGCCAGCAGTTCCGGGACAGGAGTGGCCTACAATGAGCAGTTCTTC.